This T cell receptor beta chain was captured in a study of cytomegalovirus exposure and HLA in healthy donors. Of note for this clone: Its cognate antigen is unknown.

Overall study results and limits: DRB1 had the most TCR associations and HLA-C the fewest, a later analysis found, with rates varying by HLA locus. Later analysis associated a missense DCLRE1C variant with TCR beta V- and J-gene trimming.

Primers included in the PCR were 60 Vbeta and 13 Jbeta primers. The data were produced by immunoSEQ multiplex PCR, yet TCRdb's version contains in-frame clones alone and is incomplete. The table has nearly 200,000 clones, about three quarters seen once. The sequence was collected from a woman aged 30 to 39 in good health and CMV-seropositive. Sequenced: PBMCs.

The CDR3 sequence is CASHKTTGGGGELFF. The CDR3 DNA reads as TGTGCCAGCCATAAGACGACAGGGGGCGGCGGGGAGCTGTTTTTT. This chain links TRBV28 with TRBJ2-2; 10 bases map to TRBD1. V shed 8 bases and J 7 bases; nucleotides not matched to a gene: 10. CDR1 MDHEN and CDR2 SYDVKM come from the germline V gene. The CDR3 is made up of 15 amino acids.